This T cell receptor beta chain is drawn from a study of T cell changes during pregnancy in multiple sclerosis. Profiling relied on immunoSEQ multiplex PCR, and the TCRdb table lists in-frame clones only, not all of them. Found here are over 85,000 clones, over 75% of them singletons; the top ten hold approximately 0.8%. This clone was detected many times. Germline loops: CDR1 GTSNPN, CDR2 SVGIG (reference sequence). This CDR3 region has 13 residues. V gave up 8 bases and J gave up 2 bases; unmatched junction bases: 7. The sample was peripheral blood, taken in the second trimester of pregnancy. This TCR was sampled from a female donor in good health, enrolled as a control in a pregnancy study. This rearrangement joins TRBV30 to TRBJ1-1; TRBD1 agrees at 8 bases. The CDR3 protein is CARTGTGNTEAFF. The CDR3 bases are TGTGCCCGAACCGGGACAGGAAACACTGAAGCTTTCTTT.